This T cell receptor beta chain was sequenced for a study of T cell responses to AZD1222 COVID-19 vaccine. Measured with immunoSEQ multiplex PCR; TCRdb has only the in-frame clones, and not every one. The table records some 190,000 clones, 80% to 95% of them present only once. Trimming took off 4 bases at V and 7 bases at J, with 2 bases between the two ends. The V gene's germline CDR1 is MDHEN and CDR2 SYDVKM. The CDR3 loop spans 11 amino acids. Concerning this clone itself: The antigen is not known.

Study findings and constraints: Most donors were white British and more were female, and clonal diversity was possibly underestimated. Spike-specific TCR breadth and depth grew following two AZD1222 doses. Just 5 or 6 AZD1222 recipients tested seropositive at baseline. Across the whole spike, CD4 TCRs peaked at regions 160-218 and 743-854.

This receptor was taken from an adult who received the AZD1222 COVID-19 vaccine. This sample comprised peripheral blood, obtained 28 days after the second AZD1222 dose. The chain recombines TRBV28 with TRBJ1-6; D uncertain. CDR3 sequence reads: CASSSNSPLHF. The CDR3, as DNA: TGTGCCAGCAGTTCAAATTCACCCCTCCACTTT.